Each of the 26 T cell receptor beta chains below was sequenced from the same sample in a study of cytomegalovirus exposure and HLA in healthy donors (dated by TCRdb to 2017 to 2019). The library was made by the immunoSEQ multiplex PCR assay. A mixture of 60 forward primers for TCR Vbeta segments and 13 reverse primers for TCR Jbeta segments was used in the multiplex PCR. TCRdb obtained this table from immuneACCESS and retained in-frame rearrangements with V and J assigned. These tables miss some clones; where compared with another copy, unresolved V genes account for less than half of the shortfall, and the remainder is unexplained. The sample includes roughly 200,000 clones, with roughly 13% observed a single time. About 7.8% of the sample is taken by the ten largest. Sequenced input: PBMCs. The origin of the receptors is a man aged 45 to 65 in good health and CMV-seropositive.

V usage is TRBV15 and J usage is TRBJ1-1; maybe TRBD1 (5 bases). From germline, CDR1 is LNHNV and CDR2 YYDKDF (reference sequence). The CDR3 runs to 15 residues. The V end was cut by 0 bases, the J end by 4 bases, with 12 bases between. The CDR3 DNA is TGTGCCACCAGCAGAGAGGGGGGGTGGGGCACTGAAGCTTTCTTT. Protein sequence: CATSREGGWGTEAFF.

This clone showed up just a few times. The rearrangement uses TRBV5-4 and TRBJ1-2, with TRBD1 identical over 7 bases. Germline CDR1 and CDR2: SGHNT and YYREEE (reference sequence). J gave up 2 bases and V 4 bases, and 5 bases lay outside the gene matches. The CDR3 totals 14 residues. The CDR3 DNA reads as TGTGCCAGCAGCCCCGCGACAGGGAACTATGGCTACACCTTC. Its translation: CASSPATGNYGYTF.

This CDR3 is CASSLGVWGDGYTF. The CDR3 bases are TGTGCCAGCAGCTTAGGAGTTTGGGGGGATGGCTACACCTTC. J is TRBJ1-2 and V is TRBV7-2, with a tentative D call TRBD1 (5 bases). The V end lost 1 base, the J end lost 6 bases, and 12 bases lay between the germline ends. Looked up from germline, CDR1 is SGHTA and CDR2 is FQGNSA. The CDR3 has 14 amino acids.

V usage is TRBV5-1 and J usage is TRBJ2-1, with unresolved D. The CDR3 has 14 residues. V dropped 0 bases and J dropped 5 bases, with 9 bases sitting between them. The germline gives CDR1 SGHRS, CDR2 YFSETQ. The CDR3 protein is CASSLEGGDNEQFF. The CDR3 region has the DNA TGCGCCAGCAGCTTGGAAGGCGGCGACAATGAGCAGTTCTTC.

This clone was detected only a few times. This chain links TRBV5-6 with TRBJ2-7; 11 bases agree with TRBD2. The CDR3 contains 17 residues. Trimming removed 0 bases from V and 1 base from J; junction bases left unmatched: 6. In germline, CDR1 is SGHDT, CDR2 YYEEEE. For the CDR3, the DNA is TGTGCCAGCAGCTTGGCAGGGCTAGCGGGGGGTTCCTACGAGCAGTACGTC. It yields the protein CASSLAGLAGGSYEQYV.

This clone has just a few counts. This chain joins TRBV10-3 and TRBJ2-1, with a tentative D call TRBD2 (7 bases). CDR3 length: 15 residues. Trimming left V 8 bases short and J 4 bases short, with 18 bases between. Germline V CDR1 and CDR2: ENHRY, SYGVKD. The CDR3 loop reads CAIGGGRSPYNEQFF. The CDR3 region has the DNA TGTGCCATCGGGGGGGGCAGGAGCCCTTACAATGAGCAGTTCTTC.

This clone was counted between two and nine times. This rearrangement joins TRBV7-2 to TRBJ2-3; D gene uncertain. Germline loops: CDR1 SGHTA, CDR2 FQGNSA. The CDR3 is 13 amino acids. Trimming stripped 3 bases from V and 2 bases from J, with 6 bases between. CDR3 DNA: TGTGCCAGCAGCTTGGGCGTCACAGATACGCAGTATTTT. Encoded protein: CASSLGVTDTQYF.

The chain carries TRBV21-1 and TRBJ1-6; the D call of TRBD1 is as the table states it, not checked on the DNA. TRBV21-1 is described as a pseudogene. This CDR3 comprises 14 residues. The CDR3 sequence: CASSPRQGASPLHF. As DNA, the CDR3 is TGTGCCAGCAGTCCGCGACAGGGTGCTTCACCCCTCCACTTT.

This clone was counted only a few times. This chain joins TRBV7-2 and TRBJ2-5, with 8 bases matching TRBD1. Germline V gene sequence: CDR1 SGHTA, CDR2 FQGNSA. This CDR3 is 13 amino acids long. With 4 bases clipped from V and 5 bases from J, the junction kept 3 bases outside the gene matches. In DNA form, the CDR3 reads TGTGCCAGCAGCTACAGGGGGGAGGAGACCCAGTACTTC. It yields the protein CASSYRGEETQYF.

This clone occurred a few times. The V and J genes are TRBV6-6 and TRBJ2-1; 16 nucleotides match TRBD2. The CDR3 runs to 16 residues. Trimming cost V 8 bases and J 7 bases; bases outside gene matches: 8. Per germline, CDR1 MNHNY and CDR2 SVGAGI (reference sequence). The CDR3 loop is CASRMGLAGGHNEQFF. CDR3 sequence (DNA): TGTGCCAGCCGCATGGGACTAGCGGGGGGGCATAATGAGCAGTTCTTC.

This clone showed up just a few times. The chain links TRBV6-5 to TRBJ2-3; 11 bases map to TRBD2. The CDR3 length is 14 residues. Germline values: CDR1 MNHEY, CDR2 SVGAGI. With 6 bases clipped from V and 5 bases from J, the junction kept 4 bases outside the gene matches. The CDR3 DNA follows: TGTGCCAGCAGAAAGACTAGCGGGATAGATACGCAGTATTTT. Its protein is CASRKTSGIDTQYF.

This clone has a handful of counts. In DNA form, the CDR3 reads TGTGCCAGTAGTGCCACCGGGTTGAACACTGAAGCTTTCTTT. It codes for CASSATGLNTEAFF. The chain combines TRBV19 with TRBJ1-1; D call uncertain. The CDR3 extends over 14 amino acids. The germline gives CDR1 LNHDA, CDR2 SQIVND (reference sequence). Deletions cut 5 bases from V and 0 bases from J, with 10 bases between.

The chain couples TRBV7-2 to TRBJ2-2; possibly TRBD1 for D (5 bases). Trimming pared 5 bases from V and 3 bases from J, leaving 13 bases between. The CDR3 loop spans 15 amino acids. Germline CDR1 SGHTA, CDR2 FQGNSA. In DNA form, the CDR3 reads TGTGCCAGCAGCCGTCCTGACAGTCACACCGGGGAGCTGTTTTTT. This codes for CASSRPDSHTGELFF.

This clone was detected only a few times. J is TRBJ2-1 and V is TRBV18, with a possible D match to TRBD1 (5 bases). V shed 4 bases and J shed 9 bases, with 19 bases lying between them. CDR3 length: 15 residues. The germline gives CDR1 KGHSH, CDR2 LQKENI. CDR3 nucleotide sequence: TGTGCCAGCTCACTTTATGGGGCTTCCGATGGTGAGCAGTTCTTC. It specifies CASSLYGASDGEQFF.

This clone was seen a handful of times. The rearrangement joins TRBV11-2 to TRBJ1-1; 7 bases fit TRBD1. The CDR3 runs 13 residues. From germline, CDR1 is SGHAT and CDR2 FQNNGV. The J segment lost 3 bases and the V segment lost 6 bases, leaving 4 bases of the junction unmatched. CDR3 bases: TGTGCCAGCAGGGTCACAGGGGACACTGAAGCTTTCTTT. Translation gives CASRVTGDTEAFF.

In its sample, this clone was seen a few times. This chain connects TRBV5-6 to TRBJ1-2; 7 bases fit TRBD1. The V gene end was trimmed by 4 bases and the J gene end by 0 bases; junction bases not matched to a gene: 6. The V gene's germline CDR1 is SGHDT and CDR2 YYEEEE. CDR3 length equals 15 residues. The DNA for the CDR3 is TGTGCCAGCAGCGGGGGACAGCAAGCTAACTATGGCTACACCTTC. Encoded protein: CASSGGQQANYGYTF. The full variable domain, rest sourced from reference TRBV5-6 and TRBJ1-2, is DAGVTQSPTHLIKTRGQQVTLRCSPKSGHDTVSWYQQALGQGPQFIFQYYEEEERQRGNFPDRFSGHQFPNYSSELNVNALLLGDSALYLCASSGGQQANYGYTFGSGTRLTVV.

The table lists this clone with a few counts. The V call is TRBV29-1, the J call TRBJ1-1; maybe TRBD1 (5 bases). The CDR3 extends over 13 amino acids. Deletions cut 7 bases from V and 6 bases from J, with 18 bases between. Germline lookup yields CDR1 SQVTM and CDR2 ANQGSEA. This CDR3 reads CSAALQPGSEAFF. In DNA, the CDR3 is TGCAGCGCTGCATTACAGCCAGGGTCTGAAGCTTTCTTT. Together with reference TRBV29-1 and TRBJ1-1, the CDR3 gives the full variable domain: SAVISQKPSRDICQRGTSLTIQCQVDSQVTMMFWYRQQPGQSLTLIATANQGSEATYESGFVIDKFPISRPNLTFSTLTVSNMSPEDSSIYLCSAALQPGSEAFFGQGTRLTVV.

The chain recombines TRBV6-1 with TRBJ2-3; D is undetermined. The V and J ends lost 10 bases and 0 bases respectively, with 11 bases between them. This CDR3 has 13 amino acids. Germline CDR1 is MNHNS and CDR2 is SASEGT. The CDR3 here is CATRIGSTDTQYF. In DNA, the CDR3 is TGTGCCACTAGGATAGGTAGCACAGATACGCAGTATTTT.

This chain connects TRBV5-6 to TRBJ2-4; TRBD2 might be the D (5 bases). Trimming left V 2 bases short and J 6 bases short, with 12 bases between. CDR1 and CDR2 from the germline V gene are SGHDT and YYEEEE. The CDR3 loop spans 14 amino acids. Written as DNA, the CDR3 is TGTGCCAGCAGCTTTGTCGGGGTTCCAAACATTCAGTACTTC. It encodes CASSFVGVPNIQYF.

This clone was counted a single time. The chain uses TRBV7-2 and TRBJ2-1; 8 nucleotides line up with TRBD2. CDR1 is SGHTA and CDR2 is FQGNSA in the germline V gene. J lost 11 bases, V lost 8 bases, and 8 bases had no gene match. The CDR3 length is 12 residues. The CDR3 reads CASGQAGAKQFF. The CDR3 bases are TGTGCCAGCGGACAAGCGGGGGCAAAGCAGTTCTTC.

The chain joins TRBV5-4 to TRBJ2-1; no definite D call. This CDR3 has 13 residues. CDR1 SGHNT and CDR2 YYREEE come from the germline V gene (reference sequence). V lost 4 bases, J lost 0 bases, and 5 bases lay in between. The CDR3 reads CASSLSSYNEQFF. CDR3 nucleotide sequence: TGTGCCAGCAGCCTCAGCTCCTACAATGAGCAGTTCTTC.

The chain links TRBV20-1 to TRBJ2-7; D is undetermined. The CDR3 has 11 residues. Trimming pared 6 bases from V and 1 base from J, leaving 7 bases between. Germline CDR1 is DFQATT and CDR2 is SNEGSKA (reference sequence). CDR3 in DNA: TGCAGTGCCCGTCGGTCCTACGAGCAGTACTTC. Protein product: CSARRSYEQYF.

The chain joins TRBV6-1 to TRBJ2-4; TRBD1 agrees at 10 bases. CDR1 is MNHNS, CDR2 SASEGT, per germline. The CDR3 loop spans 15 amino acids. The V gene end was trimmed by 6 bases and the J gene end by 5 bases; junction bases not matched to a gene: 7. CDR3 DNA: TGTGCCAGCAGCAAGACAGGGGGCGGGGAAAACATTCAGTACTTC. It specifies CASSKTGGGENIQYF.

In its sample, this clone was seen a few times. V is TRBV29-1 and J is TRBJ2-2, with 7 bases lining up with TRBD2. Germline V gives CDR1 SQVTM, CDR2 ANQGSEA. With V trimmed by 4 bases and J by 4 bases, 15 bases remained unmatched. The CDR3 is made up of 17 amino acids. The CDR3 bases are TGCAGCGTTGGTAGTTTGGGGGTGGGGGGGAGCACCGGGGAGCTGTTTTTT. Protein sequence: CSVGSLGVGGSTGELFF.

The rearrangement links TRBV2 to TRBJ2-5; D perhaps matches TRBD2 (5 bases). This CDR3 spans 15 amino acids. Germline CDR1 SNHLY, CDR2 FYNNEI. V gave up 1 base and J gave up 5 bases, with 14 bases separating them. The CDR3 DNA reads as TGTGCCAGCAGTGAAGGAGGGCTAGCAGTGGAGACCCAGTACTTC. Its protein is CASSEGGLAVETQYF.

Concerning this clone itself: The same CDR3 is also encoded by other DNA sequences in this sample. This chain connects TRBV5-1 to TRBJ1-4, with a possible D match to TRBD1 (5 bases). Per germline, CDR1 SGHRS and CDR2 YFSETQ. Trimming removed 0 bases from V and 8 bases from J, with 14 bases in between. CDR3 size: 15 residues. The CDR3 nucleotides are TGCGCCAGCAGCTTGGGCGGGGCCGCGGGGGAAAAACTGTTTTTT. Encoded protein: CASSLGGAAGEKLFF.